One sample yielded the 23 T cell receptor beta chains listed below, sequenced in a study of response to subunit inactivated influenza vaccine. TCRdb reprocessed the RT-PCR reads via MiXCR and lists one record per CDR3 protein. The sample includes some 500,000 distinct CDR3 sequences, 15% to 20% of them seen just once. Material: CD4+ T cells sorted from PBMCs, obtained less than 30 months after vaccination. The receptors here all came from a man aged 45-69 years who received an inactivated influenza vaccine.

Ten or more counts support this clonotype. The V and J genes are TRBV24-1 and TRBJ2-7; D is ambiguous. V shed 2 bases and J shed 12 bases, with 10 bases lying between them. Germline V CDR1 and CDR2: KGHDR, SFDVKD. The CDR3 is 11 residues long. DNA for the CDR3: TGTGCCACCAGTGATTCCCAGGTATGGTACTTC. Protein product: CATSDSQVWYF.

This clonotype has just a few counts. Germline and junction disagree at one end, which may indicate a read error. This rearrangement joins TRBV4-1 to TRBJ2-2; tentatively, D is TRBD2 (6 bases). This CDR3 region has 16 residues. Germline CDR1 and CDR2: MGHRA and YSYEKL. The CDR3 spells CASSQGGLAKTGELFF. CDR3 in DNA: TGCGCCAGCAGCCAAGGGGGACTCGCGAAAACCGGGGAGCTGTTTTTT.

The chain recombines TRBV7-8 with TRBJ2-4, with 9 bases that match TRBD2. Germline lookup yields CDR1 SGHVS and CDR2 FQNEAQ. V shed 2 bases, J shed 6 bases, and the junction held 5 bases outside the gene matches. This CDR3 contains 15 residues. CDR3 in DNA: TGTGCCAGCAGCTTACCGGGACTAGCAGGAAACATTCAGTACTTC. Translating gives CASSLPGLAGNIQYF.

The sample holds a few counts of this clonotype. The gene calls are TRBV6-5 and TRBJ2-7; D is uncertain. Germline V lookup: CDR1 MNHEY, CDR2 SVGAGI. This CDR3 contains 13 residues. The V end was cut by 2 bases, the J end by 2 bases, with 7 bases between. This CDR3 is CASSYAETYEQYF. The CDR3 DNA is TGTGCCAGCAGTTACGCGGAAACCTACGAGCAGTACTTC.

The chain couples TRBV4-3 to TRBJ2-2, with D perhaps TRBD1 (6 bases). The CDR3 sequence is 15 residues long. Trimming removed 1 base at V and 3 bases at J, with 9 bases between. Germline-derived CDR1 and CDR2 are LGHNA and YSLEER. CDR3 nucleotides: TGCGCCAGCAGCCAAGTCAGGGGTTACACCGGGGAGCTGTTTTTT. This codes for CASSQVRGYTGELFF.

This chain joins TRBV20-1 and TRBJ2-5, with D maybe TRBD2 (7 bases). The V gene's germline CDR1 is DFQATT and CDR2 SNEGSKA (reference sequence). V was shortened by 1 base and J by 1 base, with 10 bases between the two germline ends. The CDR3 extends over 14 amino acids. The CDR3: CSARAGGFQETQYF. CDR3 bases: TGCAGTGCTAGAGCGGGGGGCTTCCAAGAGACCCAGTACTTC.

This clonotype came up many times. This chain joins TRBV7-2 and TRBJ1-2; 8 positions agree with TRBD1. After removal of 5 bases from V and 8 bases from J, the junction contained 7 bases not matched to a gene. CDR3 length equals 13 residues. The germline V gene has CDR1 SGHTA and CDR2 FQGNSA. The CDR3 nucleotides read TGTGCCAGCAGCGCCGATCGGACAGGGGGCTACACCTTC. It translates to CASSADRTGGYTF.

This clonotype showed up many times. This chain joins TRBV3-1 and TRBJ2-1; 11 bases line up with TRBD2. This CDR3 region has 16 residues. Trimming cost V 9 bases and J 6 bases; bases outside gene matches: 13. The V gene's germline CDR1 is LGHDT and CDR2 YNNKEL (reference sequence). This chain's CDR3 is CASGTSGSMGSNEQFF. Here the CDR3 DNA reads TGTGCCAGTGGTACTAGCGGGAGTATGGGCTCCAATGAGCAGTTCTTC.

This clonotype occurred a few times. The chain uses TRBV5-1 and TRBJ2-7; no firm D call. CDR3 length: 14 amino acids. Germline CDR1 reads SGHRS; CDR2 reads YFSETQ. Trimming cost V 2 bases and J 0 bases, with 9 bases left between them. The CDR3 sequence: CASSFNSVSYEQYF. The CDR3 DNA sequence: TGCGCCAGCAGCTTTAACTCCGTCTCCTACGAGCAGTACTTC.

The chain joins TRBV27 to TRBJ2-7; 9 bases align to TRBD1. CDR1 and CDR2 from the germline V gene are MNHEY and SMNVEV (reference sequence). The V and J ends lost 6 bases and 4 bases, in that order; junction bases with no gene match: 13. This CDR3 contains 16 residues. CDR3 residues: CASSYLGWDRDYEQYF. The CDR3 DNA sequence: TGTGCCAGCAGCTATTTGGGTTGGGACAGGGATTACGAGCAGTACTTC.

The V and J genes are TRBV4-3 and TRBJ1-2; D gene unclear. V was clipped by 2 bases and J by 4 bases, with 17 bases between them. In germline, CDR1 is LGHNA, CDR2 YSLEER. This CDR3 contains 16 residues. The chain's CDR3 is CASSQKGRTQSYGYTF. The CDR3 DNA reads TGCGCCAGCAGCCAAAAAGGACGCACCCAGAGCTATGGCTACACCTTC.

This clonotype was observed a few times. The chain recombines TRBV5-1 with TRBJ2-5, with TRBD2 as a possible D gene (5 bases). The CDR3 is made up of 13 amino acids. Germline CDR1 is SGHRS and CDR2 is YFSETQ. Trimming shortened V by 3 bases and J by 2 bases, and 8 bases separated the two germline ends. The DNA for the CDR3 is TGCGCCAGCAGCTCGGGGATTCAAGAGACCCAGTACTTC. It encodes CASSSGIQETQYF.

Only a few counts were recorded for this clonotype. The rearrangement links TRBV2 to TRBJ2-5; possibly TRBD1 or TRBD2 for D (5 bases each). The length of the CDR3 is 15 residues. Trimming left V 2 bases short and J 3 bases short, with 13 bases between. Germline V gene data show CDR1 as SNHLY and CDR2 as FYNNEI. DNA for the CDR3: TGTGCCAGCAGTGAACAGGGAGTCAGAAAAGAGACCCAGTACTTC. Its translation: CASSEQGVRKETQYF.

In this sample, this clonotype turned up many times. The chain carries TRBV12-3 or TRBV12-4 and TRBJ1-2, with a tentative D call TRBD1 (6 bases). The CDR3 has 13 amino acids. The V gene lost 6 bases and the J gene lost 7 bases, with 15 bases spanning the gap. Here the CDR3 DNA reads TGTGCCAGCAGCAGGGGAGAACAGGGTGGCTACACCTTC. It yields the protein CASSRGEQGGYTF.

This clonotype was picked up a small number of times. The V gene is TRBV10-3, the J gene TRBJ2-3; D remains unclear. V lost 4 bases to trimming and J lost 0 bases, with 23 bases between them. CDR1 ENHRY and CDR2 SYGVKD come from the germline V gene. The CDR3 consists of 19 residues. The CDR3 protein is CAISGAPRIDIASTDTQYF. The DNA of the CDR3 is TGTGCCATCAGTGGGGCCCCCCGTATCGACATCGCTAGCACAGATACGCAGTATTTT.

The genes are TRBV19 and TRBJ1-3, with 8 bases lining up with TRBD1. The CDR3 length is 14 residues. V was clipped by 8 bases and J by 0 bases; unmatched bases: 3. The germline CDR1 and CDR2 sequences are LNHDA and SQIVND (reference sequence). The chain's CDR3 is CASGDRGSGNTIYF. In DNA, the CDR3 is TGTGCCAGTGGCGACAGGGGCTCTGGAAACACCATATATTTT.

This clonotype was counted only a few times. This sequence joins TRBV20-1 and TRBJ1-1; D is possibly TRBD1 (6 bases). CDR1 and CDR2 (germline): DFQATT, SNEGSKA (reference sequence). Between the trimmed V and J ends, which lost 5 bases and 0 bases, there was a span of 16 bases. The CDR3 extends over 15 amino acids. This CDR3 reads CSAAQTGTLNTEAFF. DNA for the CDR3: TGCAGTGCTGCTCAAACCGGGACACTGAACACTGAAGCTTTCTTT.

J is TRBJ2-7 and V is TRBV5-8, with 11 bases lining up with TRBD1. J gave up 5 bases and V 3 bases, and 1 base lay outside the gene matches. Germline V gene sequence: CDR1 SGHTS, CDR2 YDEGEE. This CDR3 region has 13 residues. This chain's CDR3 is CASSWTGGNEQYF. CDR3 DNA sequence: TGTGCCAGCAGCTGGACAGGGGGCAACGAGCAGTACTTC.

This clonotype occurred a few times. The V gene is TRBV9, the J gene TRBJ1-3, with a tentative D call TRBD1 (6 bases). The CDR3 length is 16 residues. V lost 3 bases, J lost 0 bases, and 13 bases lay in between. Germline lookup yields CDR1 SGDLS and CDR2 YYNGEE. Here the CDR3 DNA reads TGTGCCAGCAGCGAGGGGGGACCTCACTCTGGAAACACCATATATTTT. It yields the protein CASSEGGPHSGNTIYF.

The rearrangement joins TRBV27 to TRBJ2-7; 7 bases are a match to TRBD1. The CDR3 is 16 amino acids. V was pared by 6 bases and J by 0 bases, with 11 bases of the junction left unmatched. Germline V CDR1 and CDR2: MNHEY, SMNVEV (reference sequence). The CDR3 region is CASRRRGTANSYEQYF. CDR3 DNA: TGTGCCAGCAGGCGCCGTGGGACAGCTAACTCCTACGAGCAGTACTTC.

The CDR3 coding sequence is TGTGCCATCAGTGACCCCCTAGCGGGGTCCACAGATACGCAGTATTTT. Its protein product is CAISDPLAGSTDTQYF. V gene TRBV10-3 combines with J gene TRBJ2-3; 9 bases are a match to TRBD2. After removal of 3 bases from V and 2 bases from J, the junction contained 6 bases not matched to a gene. This CDR3 region has 16 residues. Germline V gene data show CDR1 as ENHRY and CDR2 as SYGVKD.

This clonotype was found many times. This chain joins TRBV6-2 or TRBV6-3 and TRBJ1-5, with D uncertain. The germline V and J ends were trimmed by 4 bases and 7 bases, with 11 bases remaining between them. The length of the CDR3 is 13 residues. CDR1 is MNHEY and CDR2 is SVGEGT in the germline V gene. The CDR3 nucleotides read TGTGCCAGCAGTTCAAGACCTAGCCAGCCCCAGCATTTT. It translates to CASSSRPSQPQHF.

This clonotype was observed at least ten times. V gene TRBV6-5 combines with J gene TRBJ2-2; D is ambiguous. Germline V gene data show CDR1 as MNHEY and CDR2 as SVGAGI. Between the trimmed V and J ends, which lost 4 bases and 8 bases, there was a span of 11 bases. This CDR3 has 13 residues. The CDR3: CASSLSNRGELFF. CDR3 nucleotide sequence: TGTGCCAGCAGTTTGTCTAACCGAGGGGAGCTGTTTTTT.